One sample yielded the 2 T cell receptor beta chains listed below, sequenced in a study of human T cells and chemical hapten exposure. The time point: pre-sensitization, week 0. Treatment noted: therapeutic diphenylcyclopropenone sensitization with weekly scalp DPC. TCRdb passed the RACE reads through MiXCR, listing each CDR3 protein once. In the table there are tens of thousands of distinct CDR3 sequences, more than 8% of which are singletons. The source was whole blood, collected in connection with sensitization to the hapten diphenylcyclopropenone (DPC). All receptors derive from a man in his forties with alopecia areata. Some clones in this sample may be carry-over from other donors' samples.

The gene calls are TRBV20-1 and TRBJ1-1; TRBD1 is a possible D gene (6 bases). V was pared by 1 base and J by 4 bases, with 16 bases between. This CDR3 has 15 amino acids. Germline lookup yields CDR1 DFQATT and CDR2 SNEGSKA (reference sequence). The CDR3 coding sequence is TGCAGTGCTAGAGTTGGGGGGGACAAGTTCACTGAAGCTTTCTTT. Translating gives CSARVGGDKFTEAFF.

This clonotype was counted ten times or more. The chain links TRBV5-6 to TRBJ2-1; 7 bases map to TRBD2. The CDR3 length is 16 residues. The J segment lost 10 bases and the V segment lost 0 bases, leaving 13 bases of the junction unmatched. CDR1 SGHDT and CDR2 YYEEEE come from the germline V gene. The CDR3 sequence: CASSLGRGSPGREQFF. The CDR3 coding sequence is TGTGCCAGCAGCTTGGGACGCGGGAGCCCGGGGAGGGAGCAGTTCTTC.